The 14 T cell receptor beta chains given below trace back to one sample, sequenced in a study of T cell changes during pregnancy in multiple sclerosis. Libraries were prepared by immunoSEQ multiplex PCR; TCRdb keeps only in-frame clonotypes and omits some of them. The data show 15,000 to 20,000 clones, around 97% seen once. The sequences come from peripheral blood, collected in the third trimester of pregnancy. The receptor source for this set is a female donor with multiple sclerosis, enrolled in a pregnancy study.

The genes are TRBV7-2 and TRBJ2-3, with TRBD1 identical over 10 bases. The CDR3 sequence is 15 residues long. J lost 6 bases, V lost 5 bases, and 8 bases had no gene match. Germline V gives CDR1 SGHTA, CDR2 FQGNSA. CDR3 sequence: CASSPTGQGWDTQYF. The CDR3 DNA reads TGTGCCAGCAGCCCTACGGGACAGGGGTGGGATACGCAGTATTTT.

DNA of the CDR3: TGTGCCACCAGCAGCCCCCTCGGGACAGGGGGTGAAAAACTGTTTTTT. Protein product: CATSSPLGTGGEKLFF. The chain uses TRBV15 and TRBJ1-4, with 11 bases fitting TRBD1. J was trimmed by 7 bases and V by 3 bases; bases with no gene match: 7. The germline V gene encodes CDR1 LNHNV and CDR2 YYDKDF (reference sequence). The CDR3 has 16 residues.

CDR3 nucleotide sequence: TGTGCCAGCAGCCCACCCCCCTTTGGACAGGCAGCGGCTGAAGCTTTCTTT. Amino acids: CASSPPPFGQAAAEAFF. V usage is TRBV7-9 and J usage is TRBJ1-1; 7 bases are a match to TRBD1. This CDR3 contains 17 residues. Per germline, CDR1 SEHNR and CDR2 FQNEAQ (reference sequence). V trimming: 5 bases; J trimming: 6 bases; junction bases outside the gene matches: 18.

In this sample, this clone turned up once. This sequence joins TRBV6-5 and TRBJ2-7; possibly TRBD1 for D (6 bases). V lost 6 bases and J 2 bases, leaving 11 bases between the germline ends. The CDR3 spans 13 residues. Germline V gene sequence: CDR1 MNHEY, CDR2 SVGAGI. In DNA form, the CDR3 reads TGTGCCAGCAGCACAGGGCCTCCCTACGAGCAGTACTTC. This gives the protein CASSTGPPYEQYF.

The V and J genes are TRBV19 and TRBJ1-2; 7 bases match TRBD1. V dropped 3 bases and J dropped 3; count of bases not matched to a gene: 10. Germline lookup yields CDR1 LNHDA and CDR2 SQIVND (reference sequence). The CDR3 is 16 residues long. Written as DNA, the CDR3 is TGTGCCAGTAGTATGGGGCCTACAGGGGTAGACTATGGCTACACCTTC. Translation: CASSMGPTGVDYGYTF. The full variable domain, in which reference TRBV19 and TRBJ1-2 provide the parts outside the CDR3, is DGGITQSPKYLFRKEGQNVTLSCEQNLNHDAMYWYRQDPGQGLRLIYYSQIVNDFQKGDIAEGYSVSREKKESFPLTVTSAQKNPTAFYLCASSMGPTGVDYGYTFGSGTRLTVV.

The chain has TRBV19 and TRBJ2-1; D remains ambiguous. The germline CDR1 and CDR2 sequences are LNHDA and SQIVND (reference sequence). There are 13 residues in the CDR3. V was trimmed by 7 bases and J by 9 bases, leaving 16 bases between them. CDR3 nucleotide sequence: TGTGCCAGTACCACGTGGCCCCACAGTGAGCAGTTCTTC. It is translated as CASTTWPHSEQFF.

V gene TRBV15 combines with J gene TRBJ2-5; 15 bases are shared with TRBD2. Trimming took 1 base from V and 5 from J; bases not matched to a gene: 17. Germline assignment: CDR1 LNHNV and CDR2 YYDKDF (reference sequence). The CDR3 has 21 residues. In DNA, the CDR3 is TGTGCCACCAGCAGAGCCCGTGGACTAGCGGGAGGGTCGGAACTCATCGAGACCCAGTACTTC. It is translated as CATSRARGLAGGSELIETQYF.

This clone was counted once. V is TRBV7-9 and J is TRBJ2-3, with 14 bases aligning to TRBD2. V lost 5 bases to trimming and J lost 0 bases; unmatched junction nucleotides: 7. CDR1 is SEHNR and CDR2 is FQNEAQ in the germline V gene (reference sequence). The CDR3 extends over 18 amino acids. The CDR3 bases are TGTGCCAGCAGCCCGACTAGCGGGGGGGTCCATAGCACAGATACGCAGTATTTT. This sequence encodes CASSPTSGGVHSTDTQYF.

This clone was observed a single time. The chain couples TRBV5-1 to TRBJ1-4; D remains unclear. Deletions cut 0 bases from V and 7 bases from J, with 13 bases between. This CDR3 spans 15 amino acids. Germline V CDR1 and CDR2: SGHRS, YFSETQ. DNA of the CDR3: TGCGCCAGCAGCTTGGATGAGGGTAGGGCTGAAAAACTGTTTTTT. Amino acid sequence: CASSLDEGRAEKLFF.

V gene TRBV18 combines with J gene TRBJ2-1; 9 bases are a match to TRBD2. CDR3 size: 16 residues. The V gene's germline CDR1 is KGHSH and CDR2 LQKENI. The junction had 6 bases not matched to a gene; V was cut back by 2 bases and J by 4 bases. The CDR3 coding sequence is TGTGCCAGCTCACCAATCGGGACTAGCCGTTACAATGAGCAGTTCTTC. Protein sequence: CASSPIGTSRYNEQFF.

The V gene is TRBV19, the J gene TRBJ2-3; D is ambiguous. Per germline, CDR1 LNHDA and CDR2 SQIVND (reference sequence). V lost 1 base and J lost 2, with 10 bases in between. The CDR3 has 15 residues. The CDR3 region has the DNA TGTGCCAGTAGTATAGGCAACAGAGTCACAGATACGCAGTATTTT. As protein: CASSIGNRVTDTQYF.

The chain combines TRBV7-6 with TRBJ2-3, with D perhaps matching TRBD2 (6 bases). Germline V CDR1 and CDR2: SGHVS, FNYEAQ. V was shortened by 5 bases and J by 3 bases, with 18 bases between the two germline ends. The CDR3 sequence is 16 residues long. The CDR3 sequence: CASSLEFGGGTDTQYF. CDR3 coding DNA: TGTGCCAGCAGCCTGGAATTTGGCGGAGGGACAGATACGCAGTATTTT. Based on the CDR3 plus reference TRBV7-6 and TRBJ2-3, the full variable domain is GAGVSQSPRYKVTKRGQDVALRCDPISGHVSLYWYRQALGQGPEFLTYFNYEAQQDKSGLPNDRFSAERPEGSISTLTIQRTEQRDSAMYRCASSLEFGGGTDTQYFGPGTRLTVL.

The rearrangement links TRBV2 to TRBJ1-3; 8 bases align to TRBD1. V dropped 7 bases and J dropped 2; count of bases not matched to a gene: 4. CDR1 and CDR2 from the germline V gene are SNHLY and FYNNEI. The CDR3 length is 14 residues. DNA of the CDR3: TGTGCCAGCACCTCGGACAGGGCTGGAAACACCATATATTTT. Amino acids: CASTSDRAGNTIYF.

The V call is TRBV12-5, the J call TRBJ2-1, with TRBD1 matching 8 bases. This CDR3 is built from 14 residues. With V trimmed by 9 bases and J by 3 bases, 7 bases remained unmatched. Germline V gene sequence: CDR1 LGHNT, CDR2 FRNRAP. CDR3 sequence reads: CASGPDRVYNEQFF. For the CDR3, the DNA is TGTGCTAGCGGCCCGGACAGGGTCTACAATGAGCAGTTCTTC.